This TCR beta chain was profiled in a study of blood T cell repertoires in COVID-19. V shed 5 bases, J shed 1 base, and the junction held 7 bases outside the gene matches. The CDR3 extends over 16 amino acids. Germline loops: CDR1 LNHDA, CDR2 SQIVND (reference sequence). TCRdb's copy holds only in-frame clones and misses some; the assay was immunoSEQ multiplex PCR. The sample has approximately 180,000 clones; 60% to 80% are singletons. The sample taken for sequencing was peripheral blood. This receptor was taken from a woman in her seventies with acute or convalescent COVID-19. The chain uses TRBV19 and TRBJ2-2; 7 nucleotides match TRBD1. CDR3 in DNA: TGTGCCAGTAGTTCCCCGGGACAGATGAACACCGGGGAGCTGTTTTTT. This gives the protein CASSSPGQMNTGELFF.